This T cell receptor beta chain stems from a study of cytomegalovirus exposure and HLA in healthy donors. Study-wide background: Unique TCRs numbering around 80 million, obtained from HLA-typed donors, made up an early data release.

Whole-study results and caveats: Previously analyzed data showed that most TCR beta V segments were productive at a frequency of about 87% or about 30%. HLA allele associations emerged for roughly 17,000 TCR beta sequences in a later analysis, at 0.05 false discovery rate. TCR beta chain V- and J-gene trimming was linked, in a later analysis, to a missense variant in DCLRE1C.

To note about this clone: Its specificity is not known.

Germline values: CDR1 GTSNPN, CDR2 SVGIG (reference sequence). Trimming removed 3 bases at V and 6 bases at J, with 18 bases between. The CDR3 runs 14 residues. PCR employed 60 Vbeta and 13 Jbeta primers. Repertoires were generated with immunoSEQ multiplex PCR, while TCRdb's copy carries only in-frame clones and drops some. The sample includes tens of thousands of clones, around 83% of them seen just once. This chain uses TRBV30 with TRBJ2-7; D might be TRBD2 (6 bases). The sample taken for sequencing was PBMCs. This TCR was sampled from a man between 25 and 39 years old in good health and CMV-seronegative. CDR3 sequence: CAWSAGGPSSEQYF. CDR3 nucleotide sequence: TGTGCCTGGAGCGCCGGAGGGCCGTCGTCCGAGCAGTACTTC.